This TCR beta chain was profiled in a study of graft-versus-host responses after intestinal transplantation. The wider study: Recipients across the board were started on anti-thymocyte globulin induction, then kept on tacrolimus and steroids for two to three years.

Study-level findings and limits: Peak GvH clone levels in circulation were associated with early post-transplant HvG declines. Allograft clonal ratios (graft-versus-host to host-versus-graft) were high in patients who had graft-donor T cell macrochimerism.

Assay: immunoSEQ multiplex PCR; the TCRdb copy retains only in-frame clones and omits some. The sample contains 35,000 to 45,000 clones, approximately 95% of which appear only once. Germline-derived CDR1 and CDR2 are GTSNPN and SVGIG (reference sequence). This CDR3 has 14 residues. Deletions cut 1 base from V and 7 bases from J, with 16 bases between. Details on this clone: No antigen is known for it.

Here the sequenced sample was unstimulated CD8+ T cells sorted from spleen or lymph node cells, taken before transplant. The receptor was derived from a human donor who was the organ donor for an intestinal transplant. The chain couples TRBV30 to TRBJ2-5; a weak D match, TRBD2 (7 bases). The chain's CDR3 is CAWSGEGGLGTQYF. CDR3 bases: TGTGCCTGGAGTGGAGAGGGGGGGCTGGGGACCCAGTACTTC. Complete variable domain (other parts from reference TRBV30 and TRBJ2-5): SQTIHQWPATLVQPVGSPLSLECTVEGTSNPNLYWYRQAAGRGLQLLFYSVGIGQISSEVPQNLSASRPQDRQFILSSKKLLLSDSGFYLCAWSGEGGLGTQYFGPGTRLLVL.